This T cell receptor beta chain was recorded in a study of cytomegalovirus exposure and HLA in healthy donors. Study observations and caveats: The study designated 150 or so TCR beta chains cytomegalovirus-associated.

This clone was seen once. Antigen: not known. Germline CDR1 LNHDA, CDR2 SQIVND (reference sequence). The CDR3 consists of 11 residues. Trimming cost V 11 bases and J 0 bases; bases outside gene matches: 1. For this donor, CMV serostatus was not recorded. The PCR was carried out with 60 Vbeta primers and 13 Jbeta primers. In the original workflow: Later reanalysis found about 78 million unique TCR beta chains, around 9.9 million of them shared. Assay used: immunoSEQ multiplex PCR; TCRdb lists only in-frame clones, some missing. V, J and clone size reflect that table, while D and trimming were determined from the DNA. The sample shows over 200,000 clones, 85% of them seen only once.

Sequenced sample: PBMCs. The origin of this receptor is a human donor in good health. The genes are TRBV19 and TRBJ2-7, with 7 positions matching TRBD2. The CDR3 here is CASGGSYEQYF. The CDR3 DNA follows: TGTGCCTCGGGGGGCTCCTACGAGCAGTACTTC.